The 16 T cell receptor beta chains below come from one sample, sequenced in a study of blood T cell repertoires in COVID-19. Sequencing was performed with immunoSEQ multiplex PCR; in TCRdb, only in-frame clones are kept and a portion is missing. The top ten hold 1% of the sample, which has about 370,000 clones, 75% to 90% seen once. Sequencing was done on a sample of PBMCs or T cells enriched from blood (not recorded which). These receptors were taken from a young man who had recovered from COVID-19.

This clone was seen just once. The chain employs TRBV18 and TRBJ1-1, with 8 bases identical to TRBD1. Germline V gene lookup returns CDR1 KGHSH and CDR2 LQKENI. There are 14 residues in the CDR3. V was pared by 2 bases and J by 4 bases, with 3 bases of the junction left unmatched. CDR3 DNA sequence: TGTGCCAGCTCACCAGGACAGGGTAGCACTGAAGCTTTCTTT. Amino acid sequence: CASSPGQGSTEAFF.

The CDR3: CASSPQGFYGYTF. The CDR3 DNA follows: TGTGCCAGCAGCCCGCAGGGCTTCTATGGCTACACCTTC. This rearrangement joins TRBV14 to TRBJ1-2; a weak D match, TRBD1 (5 bases). The V gene lost 4 bases and the J gene lost 4 bases, with 10 bases spanning the gap. The length of the CDR3 is 13 residues. Germline V lookup: CDR1 SGHDN, CDR2 FVKESK.

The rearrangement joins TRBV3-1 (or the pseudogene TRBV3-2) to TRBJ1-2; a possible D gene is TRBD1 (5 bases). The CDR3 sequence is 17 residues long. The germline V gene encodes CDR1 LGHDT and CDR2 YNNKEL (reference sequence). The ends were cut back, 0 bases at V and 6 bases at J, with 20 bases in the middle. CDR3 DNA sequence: TGTGCCAGCAGCCAAGATCTCGGGAGGGGAGTGGCGGATGGCTACACCTTC. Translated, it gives CASSQDLGRGVADGYTF.

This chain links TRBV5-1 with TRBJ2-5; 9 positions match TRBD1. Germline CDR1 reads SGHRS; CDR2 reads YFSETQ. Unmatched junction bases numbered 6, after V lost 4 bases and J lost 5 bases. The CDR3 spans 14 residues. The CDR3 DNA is TGCGCCAGCAGCACCGACAGGGGGGGTGAGACCCAGTACTTC. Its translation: CASSTDRGGETQYF.

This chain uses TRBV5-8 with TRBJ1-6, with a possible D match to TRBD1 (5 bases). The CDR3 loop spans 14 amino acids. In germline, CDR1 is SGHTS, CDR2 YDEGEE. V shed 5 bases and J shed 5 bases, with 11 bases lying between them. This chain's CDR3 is CASRRREDNSPLHF. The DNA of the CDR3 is TGTGCCAGCAGACGCAGGGAAGATAATTCACCCCTCCACTTT.

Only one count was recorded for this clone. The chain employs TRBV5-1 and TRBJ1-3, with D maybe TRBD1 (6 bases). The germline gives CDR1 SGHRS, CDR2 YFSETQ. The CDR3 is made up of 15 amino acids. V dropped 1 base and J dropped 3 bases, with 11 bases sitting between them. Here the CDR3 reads CASSLLGAYGNTIYF. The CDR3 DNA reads TGCGCCAGCAGCTTGTTGGGGGCTTATGGAAACACCATATATTTT.

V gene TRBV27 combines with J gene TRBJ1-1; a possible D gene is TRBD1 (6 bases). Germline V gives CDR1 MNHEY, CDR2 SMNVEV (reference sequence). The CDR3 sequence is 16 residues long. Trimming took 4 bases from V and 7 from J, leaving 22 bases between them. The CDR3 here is CASSSPWGQGPYEAFF. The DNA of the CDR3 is TGTGCCAGCAGTTCCCCATGGGGGCAGGGGCCGTATGAAGCTTTCTTT.

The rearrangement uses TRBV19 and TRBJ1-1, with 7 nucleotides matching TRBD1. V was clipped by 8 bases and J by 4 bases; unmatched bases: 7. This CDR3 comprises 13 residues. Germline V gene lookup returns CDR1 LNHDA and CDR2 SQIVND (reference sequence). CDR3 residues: CASLRGPGTEAFF. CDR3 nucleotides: TGTGCCAGTCTAAGGGGGCCTGGCACTGAAGCTTTCTTT.

CDR3 bases: TGCAGTGCTAGTCTTAGCGGGGGCTACAATGAGCAGTTCTTC. This gives the protein CSASLSGGYNEQFF. The chain combines TRBV20-1 with TRBJ2-1, with 9 bases aligning to TRBD2. This CDR3 spans 14 amino acids. Losses at the gene ends were 3 bases for V and 3 bases for J; bases not matched to a gene: 3. Germline CDR1 is DFQATT and CDR2 is SNEGSKA (reference sequence).

The CDR3 spells CASSVTRGTGELFF. The CDR3 nucleotides read TGTGCCAGCAGCGTAACCAGGGGCACCGGGGAGCTGTTTTTT. J is TRBJ2-2 and V is TRBV2; a possible D gene is TRBD1 (6 bases). Trimming took off 6 bases at V and 4 bases at J, with 12 bases between the two ends. Germline lookup yields CDR1 SNHLY and CDR2 FYNNEI. CDR3 size: 14 residues.

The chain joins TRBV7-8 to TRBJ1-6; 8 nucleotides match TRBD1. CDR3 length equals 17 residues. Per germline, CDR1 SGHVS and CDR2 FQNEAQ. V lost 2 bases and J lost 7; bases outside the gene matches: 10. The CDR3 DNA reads TGTGCCAGCAGCTTAAGGGCAGGGGGCTATGGGAATTCACCCCTCCACTTT. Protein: CASSLRAGGYGNSPLHF.

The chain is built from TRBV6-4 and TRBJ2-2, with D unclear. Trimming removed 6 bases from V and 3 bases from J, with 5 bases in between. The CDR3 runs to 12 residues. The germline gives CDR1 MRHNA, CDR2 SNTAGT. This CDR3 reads CASRSDTGELFF. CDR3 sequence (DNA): TGTGCCAGCAGGAGTGACACCGGGGAGCTGTTTTTT.

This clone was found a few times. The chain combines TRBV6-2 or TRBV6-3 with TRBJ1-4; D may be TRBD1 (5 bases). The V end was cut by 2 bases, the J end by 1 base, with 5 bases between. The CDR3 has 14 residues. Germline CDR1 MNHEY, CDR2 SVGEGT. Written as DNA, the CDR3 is TGTGCCAGCAGTTACAGGGGAACTAATGAAAAACTGTTTTTT. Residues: CASSYRGTNEKLFF.

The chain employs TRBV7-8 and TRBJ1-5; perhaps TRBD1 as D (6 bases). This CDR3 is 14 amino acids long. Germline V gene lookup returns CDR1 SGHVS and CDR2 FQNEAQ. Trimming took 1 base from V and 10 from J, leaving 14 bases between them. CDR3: CASSLGGPGTPQHF. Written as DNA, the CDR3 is TGTGCCAGCAGCTTAGGGGGCCCTGGGACACCCCAGCATTTT.

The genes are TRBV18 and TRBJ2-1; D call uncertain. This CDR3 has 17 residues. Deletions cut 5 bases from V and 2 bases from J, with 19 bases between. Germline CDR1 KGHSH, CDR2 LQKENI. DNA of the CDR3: TGTGCCAGCTCATCAGCTCGCAGGCTTAGTCCCTACAATGAGCAGTTCTTC. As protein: CASSSARRLSPYNEQFF. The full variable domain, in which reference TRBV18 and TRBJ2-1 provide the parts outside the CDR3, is NAGVMQNPRHLVRRRGQEARLRCSPMKGHSHVYWYRQLPEEGLKFMVYLQKENIIDESGMPKERFSAEFPKEGPSILRIQQVVRGDSAAYFCASSSARRLSPYNEQFFGPGTRLTVL.

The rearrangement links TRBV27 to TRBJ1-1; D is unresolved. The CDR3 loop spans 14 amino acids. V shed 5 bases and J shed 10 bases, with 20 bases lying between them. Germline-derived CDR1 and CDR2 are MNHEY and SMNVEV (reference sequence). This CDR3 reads CASSPQREFPAAFF. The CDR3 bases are TGTGCCAGCAGTCCTCAGAGGGAGTTCCCAGCAGCTTTCTTT.